This TCR beta chain was recovered during a study of OX40 agonist ivuxolimab in advanced cancers. The wider study: It was permissible to have had prior anti-PD-1, anti-PD-L1 or anti-CTLA-4 therapy, and about 40% had some.

The repertoire was sequenced with immunoSEQ multiplex PCR; TCRdb's copy has only in-frame clones and lacks some. The data contain about 83,000 clones, about 80% of them seen just once; the ten biggest clones take up roughly 1.9%. The germline V gene has CDR1 SEHNR and CDR2 FQNEAQ (reference sequence). CDR3 size: 14 residues. V was trimmed by 3 bases and J by 10 bases, leaving 15 bases between them. This TCR came from an adult with an advanced solid tumor such as melanoma, head and neck, liver or kidney cancer. The genes are TRBV7-9 and TRBJ1-4; D possibly corresponds to TRBD1 (6 bases). Material: CD4+ or CD8+ T cells sorted from blood, obtained in a trial of the OX40 agonist ivuxolimab. Here the CDR3 DNA reads TGTGCCAGCAGCTTCACCGGGGGCGGAGGAAAACTGTTTTTT. It specifies CASSFTGGGGKLFF.